These T cell receptor beta chains were read from a single sample in a study of cytomegalovirus exposure and HLA in healthy donors. Profiled with immunoSEQ multiplex PCR; TCRdb holds only in-frame clones, not every one. Counted here are 150,000 or so clones, roughly 74% occurring once; the ten biggest clones make up roughly 7.5%. Source material: PBMCs. The receptors derive from a male donor in good health and CMV-seronegative. Both conserved end residues are part of each CDR3. Each record gives: V gene, J gene, clone size, CDR3 length, D gene, CDR3 DNA, CDR3 protein. The D gene is left open where the match is weak. Clone sizes are given selectively: once, few, many, or a class where the clone is expanded.

V: TRBV5-1; J: TRBJ1-5; size: NA; length: 13; D: NA; DNA: TGCGCCAGCAGCCCCTCGGGCAATCAGCCCCAGCATTTT; CDR3: CASSPSGNQPQHF
V: TRBV4-3; J: TRBJ2-1; size: NA; length: 17; D: TRBD1; DNA: TGCGCCAGCAGCCAAGGTAATTCCAGACAGGGATACAATGAGCAGTTCTTC; CDR3: CASSQGNSRQGYNEQFF
V: TRBV6-1; J: TRBJ1-5; size: NA; length: 18; D: TRBD1; DNA: TGTGCCAGCAGTGAAGCTGGCAGGGGGCGATTTAGCAATCAGCCCCAGCATTTT; CDR3: CASSEAGRGRFSNQPQHF
V: TRBV7-6; J: TRBJ2-7; size: NA; length: 16; D: TRBD2; DNA: TGTGCCAGCAGCCATCCTATGGGGGGGAGCTCCTACGAGCAGTACTTC; CDR3: CASSHPMGGSSYEQYF
V: TRBV6-1; J: TRBJ1-2; size: NA; length: 13; D: NA; DNA: TGTGCCAGCAGGGGGCCAAACTTCTATGGCTACACCTTC; CDR3: CASRGPNFYGYTF
V: TRBV6-6; J: TRBJ1-6; size: once; length: 15; D: TRBD1; DNA: TGTGCCAGCAGTTGGACAGGGGTAGATAATTCACCCCTCCACTTT; CDR3: CASSWTGVDNSPLHF
V: TRBV4-3; J: TRBJ2-1; size: NA; length: 19; D: TRBD2; DNA: TGCGCCAGCAGCCAAGACTGGTTCGGCGGGGGAAGCTCCTACAATGAGCAGTTCTTC; CDR3: CASSQDWFGGGSSYNEQFF
V: TRBV19; J: TRBJ2-1; size: NA; length: 17; D: TRBD2; DNA: TGTGCCAGTAGTATGAGAGCCACGGGACTAGGATACAATGAGCAGTTCTTC; CDR3: CASSMRATGLGYNEQFF
V: TRBV28; J: TRBJ1-1; size: NA; length: 16; D: NA; DNA: TGTGCCAGCAGCCTCCAGGCAGTCCCCGGGGGAACTGAAGCTTTCTTT; CDR3: CASSLQAVPGGTEAFF
V: TRBV9; J: TRBJ2-1; size: NA; length: 13; D: TRBD1; DNA: TGTGCCAGCAGCCCGGGACAGGCTAATGAGCAGTTCTTC; CDR3: CASSPGQANEQFF
V: TRBV5-5; J: TRBJ2-3; size: once; length: 15; D: TRBD2; DNA: TGTGCCAGCAGCTTGGCCAGCGGGGGATCAGATACGCAGTATTTT; CDR3: CASSLASGGSDTQYF
V: TRBV5-3; J: TRBJ2-7; size: NA; length: 14; D: NA; DNA: TGTGCCAGAAGCCAGGGACTGCTAACCTACGAGCAGTACTTC; CDR3: CARSQGLLTYEQYF
V: TRBV5-1; J: TRBJ2-3; size: NA; length: 14; D: NA; DNA: TGCGCCAGCAGCTTGACTAGTGGGACAGATACGCAGTATTTT; CDR3: CASSLTSGTDTQYF
V: TRBV9; J: TRBJ2-1; size: NA; length: 17; D: TRBD1; DNA: TGTGCCAGCAGCGGTCCCGGGACAGGCCGAGGGTACAATGAGCAGTTCTTC; CDR3: CASSGPGTGRGYNEQFF
V: TRBV9; J: TRBJ1-5; size: NA; length: 16; D: NA; DNA: TGTGCCAGCAGCGTAGGGGGTGGGGGGATCAATCAGCCCCAGCATTTT; CDR3: CASSVGGGGINQPQHF
V: TRBV11-2; J: TRBJ1-1; size: NA; length: 16; D: NA; DNA: TGTGCCAGCAGCCCGAGGCGGGCGGCGGTGAACACTGAAGCTTTCTTT; CDR3: CASSPRRAAVNTEAFF
V: TRBV7-2; J: TRBJ2-2; size: NA; length: 16; D: NA; DNA: TGTGCCAGCAGCTTAGGCCTAACGGGTGGCACCGGGGAGCTGTTTTTT; CDR3: CASSLGLTGGTGELFF
V: TRBV6-1; J: TRBJ2-3; size: NA; length: 16; D: TRBD2; DNA: TGTGCCAGCAGTGAAAGGACTAGCGGGAGGATAGATACGCAGTATTTT; CDR3: CASSERTSGRIDTQYF
V: TRBV5-4; J: TRBJ2-3; size: NA; length: 16; D: TRBD1; DNA: TGTGCCAGCAGGAATGGGGGCCCCCAGGGGGCAGATACGCAGTATTTT; CDR3: CASRNGGPQGADTQYF
V: TRBV19; J: TRBJ2-5; size: NA; length: 15; D: TRBD1; DNA: TGTGCCAGTAGCGGGACAGGGGGCACTTATGAGACCCAGTACTTC; CDR3: CASSGTGGTYETQYF
V: TRBV28; J: TRBJ1-1; size: NA; length: 12; D: NA; DNA: TGTGCCAGCACCTCGGGGGTCACTGAAGCTTTCTTT; CDR3: CASTSGVTEAFF
V: TRBV7-9; J: TRBJ1-1; size: NA; length: 15; D: TRBD1; DNA: TGTGCCAGCAGCCCCTCTGGGACAGGGGACACTGAAGCTTTCTTT; CDR3: CASSPSGTGDTEAFF
V: TRBV5-1; J: TRBJ2-4; size: NA; length: 18; D: TRBD2; DNA: TGCGCCAGCAGCATCACACTAGCGGGGGGCCGAGCGGGAAACATTCAGTACTTC; CDR3: CASSITLAGGRAGNIQYF
V: TRBV9; J: TRBJ1-1; size: NA; length: 15; D: NA; DNA: TGTGCCAGCAGCGTAGGGGTCTCCCCGGGGGTTGAAGCTTTCTTT; CDR3: CASSVGVSPGVEAFF
V: TRBV19; J: TRBJ1-1; size: NA; length: 14; D: TRBD1; DNA: TGTGCCAGTACCTTGACAGGGCGAAACACTGAAGCTTTCTTT; CDR3: CASTLTGRNTEAFF
V: TRBV19; J: TRBJ2-5; size: NA; length: 15; D: TRBD2; DNA: TGTGCCAGTACCCCGGGGCGGGAGGGCCAAGAGACCCAGTACTTC; CDR3: CASTPGREGQETQYF
V: TRBV19; J: TRBJ2-3; size: NA; length: 15; D: TRBD2; DNA: TGTGCCAGTAGGGGACTAGCGGGGGGTCCGGATACGCAGTATTTT; CDR3: CASRGLAGGPDTQYF
V: TRBV18; J: TRBJ1-1; size: NA; length: 13; D: TRBD1; DNA: TGTGCCAGCTCCCGACAGGGGCAGACTGAAGCTTTCTTT; CDR3: CASSRQGQTEAFF
V: TRBV30; J: TRBJ1-3; size: NA; length: 14; D: NA; DNA: TGTGCCTGGAGTGCAGACATAGTTGGAAACACCATATATTTT; CDR3: CAWSADIVGNTIYF
V: TRBV28; J: TRBJ2-6; size: few; length: 18; D: TRBD2; DNA: TGTGCCAGCAGTTTCGCGGGGGGGATTGCTGCTGGGGCCAACGTCCTGACTTTC; CDR3: CASSFAGGIAAGANVLTF
V: TRBV7-2; J: TRBJ2-7; size: NA; length: 17; D: TRBD2; DNA: TGTGCCAGCACCAAAGTAACTCGTACTAGCGGGACCTACGAGCAGTACTTC; CDR3: CASTKVTRTSGTYEQYF
V: TRBV5-1; J: TRBJ1-1; size: NA; length: 13; D: TRBD1; DNA: TGCGCCAGCAGTAGACAGGGGGGGACTGAAGCTTTCTTT; CDR3: CASSRQGGTEAFF
V: TRBV27; J: TRBJ2-1; size: NA; length: 14; D: TRBD2; DNA: TGTGCCAGTCGACTAGCGGGAGGCCGGGGTGAGCAGTTCTTC; CDR3: CASRLAGGRGEQFF
V: TRBV28; J: TRBJ1-2; size: once; length: 14; D: TRBD1; DNA: TGTGCCAGCAGTTTATTAAGTGGGACAGGGGGAAATACCTTC; CDR3: CASSLLSGTGGNTF
V: TRBV5-5; J: TRBJ2-2; size: NA; length: 17; D: NA; DNA: TGTGCCAGCAGCTCCTCCTCAGGGACAAATGGAGCCGGGGAGCTGTTTTTT; CDR3: CASSSSSGTNGAGELFF
V: TRBV28; J: TRBJ1-4; size: once; length: 18; D: NA; DNA: TGTGCCACCGCGGTCCGGAGGGGCCCCCTTGCAACTAATGAAAAACTGTTTTTT; CDR3: CATAVRRGPLATNEKLFF
V: TRBV28; J: TRBJ2-7; size: once; length: 15; D: TRBD1; DNA: TGTGCCAGCAGTGCCTCCGGGACAGGGTCCCACGAGCAGTACTTC; CDR3: CASSASGTGSHEQYF
V: TRBV7-2; J: TRBJ2-2; size: few; length: 14; D: TRBD2; DNA: TGTGCCAGCTACGGGACTAGTGAAACCGGGGAGCTGTTTTTT; CDR3: CASYGTSETGELFF
V: TRBV11-2; J: TRBJ2-7; size: NA; length: 12; D: NA; DNA: TGTGCCAGCAGCCAGGGTTACTACGAGCAGTACTTC; CDR3: CASSQGYYEQYF
V: TRBV28; J: TRBJ1-2; size: NA; length: 15; D: NA; DNA: TGTGCCAGCAGTCCCCAGGTGAACGGGGACTATGGCTACACCTTC; CDR3: CASSPQVNGDYGYTF
V: TRBV5-8; J: TRBJ2-7; size: NA; length: 15; D: TRBD1; DNA: TGTGCCAGCAGCTTTGGACAGGCCCGGGTTTACGAGCAGTACTTC; CDR3: CASSFGQARVYEQYF
V: TRBV28; J: TRBJ2-5; size: few; length: 15; D: TRBD1; DNA: TGTGCCAGCATCCCGGCAGGGACAGCTGAAGAGACCCAGTACTTC; CDR3: CASIPAGTAEETQYF
V: TRBV6-4; J: TRBJ1-5; size: NA; length: 13; D: NA; DNA: TGTGCCAGCAGTGACGGAACAGATCAGCCCCAGCATTTT; CDR3: CASSDGTDQPQHF
V: TRBV7-3; J: TRBJ2-2; size: NA; length: 16; D: TRBD1; DNA: TGTGCCAGCAGTTCGGACAGGGGGCGTTTTGGCGGGGAGCTGTTTTTT; CDR3: CASSSDRGRFGGELFF